A selection of T cell receptor beta chains follows, all from one sample in a study of response to subunit inactivated influenza vaccine. TCRdb re-called the RT-PCR reads through MiXCR, storing one row per CDR3 protein. Among 650,000 to 850,000 distinct CDR3 sequences listed, roughly 14% were seen once. The sequencing used PBMCs from blood, collected approximately 15 days before vaccination. These receptors were obtained from a man aged 50 to 59 who received an inactivated influenza vaccine. The CDR3 runs from the conserved cysteine through the conserved F or W. D genes are given only for firm matches. Not every row has a clone size; where given, it reads once, few, many or a size class.

J gene: TRBJ1-1
V gene: TRBV29-1
clone size: NA
D gene: NA
CDR3 protein: CSAQPEAFF
CDR3 DNA: TGCAGCGCTCAACCTGAAGCTTTCTTT

J gene: TRBJ2-7
V gene: TRBV12-3/TRBV12-4
clone size: NA
D gene: NA
CDR3 protein: CASSSSIPGSEQYF
CDR3 DNA: TGTGCCAGCAGTTCCTCCATACCGGGGTCCGAGCAGTACTTC

J gene: TRBJ1-5
V gene: TRBV12-3/TRBV12-4
clone size: few
D gene: NA
CDR3 protein: CASSLTGPSTQHF
CDR3 DNA: TGTGCCAGCAGTTTAACAGGGCCCTCGACCCAGCATTTT

J gene: TRBJ2-1
V gene: TRBV7-9
clone size: NA
D gene: NA
CDR3 protein: CASSPTPGPNEQFF
CDR3 DNA: TGTGCCAGCAGCCCCACCCCCGGGCCCAATGAGCAGTTCTTC

J gene: TRBJ2-5
V gene: TRBV20-1
clone size: few
D gene: NA
CDR3 protein: CSVQRGEETQYF
CDR3 DNA: TGCAGTGTTCAAAGAGGGGAAGAGACCCAGTACTTC

J gene: TRBJ1-2
V gene: TRBV29-1
clone size: many
D gene: TRBD1
CDR3 protein: CSVQTDRGRGYTF
CDR3 DNA: TGCAGCGTTCAGACGGACAGGGGGAGAGGCTACACCTTC

J gene: TRBJ2-1
V gene: TRBV7-6
clone size: many
D gene: TRBD2
CDR3 protein: CASSLYNIGGSSYNEQFF
CDR3 DNA: TGTGCCAGCAGCTTATATAATATCGGCGGGAGCTCCTACAATGAGCAGTTCTTC

J gene: TRBJ2-2
V gene: TRBV7-9
clone size: many
D gene: TRBD2
CDR3 protein: CASSLTGGPSGELFF
CDR3 DNA: TGTGCCAGCAGCTTGACGGGGGGGCCCTCCGGGGAGCTGTTTTTT

J gene: TRBJ2-7
V gene: TRBV5-6
clone size: many
D gene: NA
CDR3 protein: CASSTGPGFPQYF
CDR3 DNA: TGTGCCAGCAGCACCGGTCCCGGATTCCCGCAGTACTTC

J gene: TRBJ1-1
V gene: TRBV7-9
clone size: NA
D gene: NA
CDR3 protein: CACSQRSGNTEAFF
CDR3 DNA: TGTGCCTGCAGCCAAAGATCGGGAAACACTGAAGCTTTCTTT

J gene: TRBJ1-1
V gene: TRBV7-2
clone size: many
D gene: NA
CDR3 protein: CASSLTGYSNTEAFF
CDR3 DNA: TGTGCCAGCAGCTTAACAGGTTATTCAAACACTGAAGCTTTCTTT

J gene: TRBJ2-7
V gene: TRBV27
clone size: few
D gene: NA
CDR3 protein: CASSGGGGAYEQYF
CDR3 DNA: TGTGCCAGCAGCGGGGGCGGGGGCGCCTACGAGCAGTACTTC

J gene: TRBJ2-3
V gene: TRBV2
clone size: NA
D gene: TRBD2
CDR3 protein: CASSTSGGSSDTQYF
CDR3 DNA: TGTGCCAGCAGTACCAGCGGGGGAAGCTCAGATACGCAGTATTTT

J gene: TRBJ1-4
V gene: TRBV18
clone size: few
D gene: NA
CDR3 protein: CASSPQDGKLFF
CDR3 DNA: TGTGCCAGCTCACCACAAGACGGAAAACTGTTTTTT

J gene: TRBJ2-1
V gene: TRBV4-2
clone size: few
D gene: NA
CDR3 protein: CASSRSRDSYNEQFF
CDR3 DNA: TGTGCCAGCAGCCGATCGCGGGACTCCTACAATGAGCAGTTCTTC

J gene: TRBJ2-1
V gene: TRBV12-3/TRBV12-4
clone size: NA
D gene: TRBD2
CDR3 protein: CASSSPGLAGVSPYNEQFF
CDR3 DNA: TGTGCCAGCAGTTCTCCGGGACTAGCGGGAGTCAGTCCTTACAATGAGCAGTTCTTC

J gene: TRBJ2-2
V gene: TRBV5-5
clone size: NA
D gene: TRBD2
CDR3 protein: CASSFQGGSPGELFF
CDR3 DNA: TGTGCCAGCAGCTTTCAGGGAGGGAGCCCCGGGGAGCTGTTTTTT

J gene: TRBJ1-3
V gene: TRBV6-2/TRBV6-3
clone size: many
D gene: NA
CDR3 protein: CACRQPSSGNTIYF
CDR3 DNA: TGTGCCTGCCGACAGCCGAGCTCTGGAAACACCATATATTTT

J gene: TRBJ2-3
V gene: TRBV5-1
clone size: few
D gene: TRBD1
CDR3 protein: CASSLGPTGAYTDTQYF
CDR3 DNA: TGCGCCAGCAGCTTGGGCCCCACAGGGGCCTACACAGATACGCAGTATTTT

J gene: TRBJ1-3
V gene: TRBV7-6
clone size: few
D gene: TRBD1
CDR3 protein: CASSGQAIGNTIYF
CDR3 DNA: TGTGCCAGCAGTGGACAGGCCATCGGAAACACCATATATTTT

J gene: TRBJ2-7
V gene: TRBV20-1
clone size: NA
D gene: TRBD1
CDR3 protein: CSARDRASGEQYF
CDR3 DNA: TGCAGTGCAAGGGACAGGGCCAGCGGCGAGCAGTACTTC

J gene: TRBJ1-2
V gene: TRBV12-3/TRBV12-4
clone size: NA
D gene: NA
CDR3 protein: CASTPGLYGYTF
CDR3 DNA: TGTGCCAGCACCCCGGGCCTCTATGGCTACACCTTC

J gene: TRBJ2-3
V gene: TRBV27
clone size: few
D gene: NA
CDR3 protein: CASSLSWEATDTQYF
CDR3 DNA: TGTGCCAGCAGTTTATCCTGGGAGGCCACAGATACGCAGTATTTT

J gene: TRBJ2-1
V gene: TRBV5-1
clone size: once
D gene: NA
CDR3 protein: CASSLALSGNEQFF
CDR3 DNA: TGCGCCAGCAGCTTGGCCTTATCAGGTAATGAGCAGTTCTTC

J gene: TRBJ2-7
V gene: TRBV28
clone size: few
D gene: NA
CDR3 protein: CASSGIGRETYEQYF
CDR3 DNA: TGTGCCAGCAGTGGAATAGGAAGGGAAACCTACGAGCAGTACTTC

J gene: TRBJ2-1
V gene: TRBV10-3
clone size: few
D gene: NA
CDR3 protein: CAISELKQSSYNEQFF
CDR3 DNA: TGTGCCATCAGTGAGTTAAAGCAAAGCTCCTACAATGAGCAGTTCTTC

J gene: TRBJ2-3
V gene: TRBV7-9
clone size: few
D gene: NA
CDR3 protein: CASSSPQGGGTDTQYF
CDR3 DNA: TGTGCCAGCAGCTCCCCACAGGGCGGGGGCACAGATACGCAGTATTTT

J gene: TRBJ1-5
V gene: TRBV20-1
clone size: few
D gene: NA
CDR3 protein: CSANNRKRGNQPQHF
CDR3 DNA: TGCAGTGCTAATAACAGGAAGAGAGGGAATCAGCCCCAGCATTTT

J gene: TRBJ2-7
V gene: TRBV20-1
clone size: NA
D gene: TRBD1
CDR3 protein: CSVDRDLPYEQYF
CDR3 DNA: TGCAGTGTGGACAGGGACCTCCCCTACGAGCAGTACTTC

J gene: TRBJ1-6
V gene: TRBV12-3/TRBV12-4
clone size: NA
D gene: NA
CDR3 protein: CASSFASSPLHF
CDR3 DNA: TGTGCCAGCAGTTTTGCATCGTCACCCCTCCACTTT

J gene: TRBJ2-7
V gene: TRBV5-1
clone size: NA
D gene: TRBD1
CDR3 protein: CASSYSGQGVYEQYF
CDR3 DNA: TGCGCCAGCAGCTACAGCGGACAGGGGGTGTACGAGCAGTACTTC

J gene: TRBJ2-3
V gene: TRBV20-1
clone size: few
D gene: NA
CDR3 protein: CSARDRGYTDTQYF
CDR3 DNA: TGCAGTGCCAGGGATAGGGGATACACAGATACGCAGTATTTT

J gene: TRBJ2-1
V gene: TRBV6-1
clone size: few
D gene: NA
CDR3 protein: CASSWGGNGYNEQFF
CDR3 DNA: TGTGCCAGCAGCTGGGGCGGGAACGGGTACAATGAGCAGTTCTTC

J gene: TRBJ1-1
V gene: TRBV28
clone size: few
D gene: NA
CDR3 protein: CAILGLGTEAFF
CDR3 DNA: TGTGCCATCCTAGGCTTGGGCACTGAAGCTTTCTTT

J gene: TRBJ1-2
V gene: TRBV29-1
clone size: NA
D gene: TRBD1
CDR3 protein: CSVTGQANYGYTF
CDR3 DNA: TGCAGCGTGACGGGACAGGCTAACTATGGCTACACCTTC

J gene: TRBJ2-3
V gene: TRBV4-2
clone size: many
D gene: NA
CDR3 protein: CASSQDWQGPDTQYF
CDR3 DNA: TGTGCCAGCAGCCAAGATTGGCAGGGCCCAGATACGCAGTATTTT

J gene: TRBJ2-7
V gene: TRBV12-3/TRBV12-4
clone size: NA
D gene: NA
CDR3 protein: CASSPRSPLYEQYF
CDR3 DNA: TGTGCCAGCAGTCCTCGCTCCCCCCTCTACGAGCAGTACTTC

J gene: TRBJ2-7
V gene: TRBV27
clone size: NA
D gene: TRBD1
CDR3 protein: CASSNRDRPTYEQYF
CDR3 DNA: TGTGCCAGCAGCAACCGGGACAGGCCTACCTACGAGCAGTACTTC